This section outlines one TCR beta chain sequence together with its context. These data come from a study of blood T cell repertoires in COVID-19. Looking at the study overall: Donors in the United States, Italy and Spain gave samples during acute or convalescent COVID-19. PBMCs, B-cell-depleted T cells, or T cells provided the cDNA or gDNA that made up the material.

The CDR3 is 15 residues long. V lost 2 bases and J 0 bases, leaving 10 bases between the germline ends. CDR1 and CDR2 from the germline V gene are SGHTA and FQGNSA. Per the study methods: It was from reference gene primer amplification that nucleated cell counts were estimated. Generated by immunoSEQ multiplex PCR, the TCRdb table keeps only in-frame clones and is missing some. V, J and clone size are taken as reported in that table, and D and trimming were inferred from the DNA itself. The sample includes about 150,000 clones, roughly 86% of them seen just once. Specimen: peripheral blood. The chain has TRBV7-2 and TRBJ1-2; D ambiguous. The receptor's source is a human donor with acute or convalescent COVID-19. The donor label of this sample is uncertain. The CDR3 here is CASSLSGRTNYGYTF. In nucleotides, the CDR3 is TGTGCCAGCAGCTTAAGCGGCAGAACTAACTATGGCTACACCTTC.